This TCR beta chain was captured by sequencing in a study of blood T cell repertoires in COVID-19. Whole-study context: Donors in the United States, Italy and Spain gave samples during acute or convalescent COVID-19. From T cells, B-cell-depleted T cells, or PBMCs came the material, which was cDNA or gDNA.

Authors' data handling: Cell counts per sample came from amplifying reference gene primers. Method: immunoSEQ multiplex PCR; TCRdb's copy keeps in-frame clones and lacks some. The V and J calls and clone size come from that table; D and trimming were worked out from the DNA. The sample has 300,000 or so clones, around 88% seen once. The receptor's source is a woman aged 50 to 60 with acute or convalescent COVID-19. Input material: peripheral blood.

Here the CDR3 reads CASTLLGGTGELFF. CDR3 nucleotides: TGTGCCAGCACCCTTTTGGGGGGCACCGGGGAGCTGTTTTTT. The gene calls are TRBV6-5 and TRBJ2-2; tentatively, D is TRBD2 (6 bases). Germline V gene lookup returns CDR1 MNHEY and CDR2 SVGAGI. The V and J ends lost 7 bases and 4 bases respectively, with 13 bases between them. This CDR3 is built from 14 residues.